This T cell receptor beta chain was captured in a study of PD-1 blockade in classical Hodgkin lymphoma. Whole-study results and caveats: Among the patients, those starting nivolumab under 1 year after ASCT were excluded. Baseline TCR diversity was reportedly lower in newly diagnosed patients than healthy donors.

The CDR3 totals 12 residues. Germline V gene data show CDR1 as SGHNT and CDR2 as YYREEE (reference sequence). Trimming removed 4 bases from V and 5 bases from J, with 10 bases in between. After autologous stem cell transplantation all patients relapsed, and prior brentuximab vedotin exposure differed between cohorts. Best overall response was complete response, partial response or progressive disease in these relapsed/refractory classical Hodgkin lymphoma patients. Measured with immunoSEQ multiplex PCR; TCRdb has only the in-frame clones, and not every one. The repertoire holds hundreds of clones, 60% to 85% seen once, with 11% in the top ten. A note on this clone: Its antigen is not identified.

The input for sequencing was peripheral blood mononuclear cells (PBMCs), taken at baseline. The chain couples TRBV5-4 to TRBJ2-7; D gene ambiguous. The TCR originated in a human donor with classical Hodgkin lymphoma. This CDR3 reads CASSRESHEQYF. In DNA form, the CDR3 reads TGTGCCAGCAGCAGGGAAAGCCACGAGCAGTACTTC.